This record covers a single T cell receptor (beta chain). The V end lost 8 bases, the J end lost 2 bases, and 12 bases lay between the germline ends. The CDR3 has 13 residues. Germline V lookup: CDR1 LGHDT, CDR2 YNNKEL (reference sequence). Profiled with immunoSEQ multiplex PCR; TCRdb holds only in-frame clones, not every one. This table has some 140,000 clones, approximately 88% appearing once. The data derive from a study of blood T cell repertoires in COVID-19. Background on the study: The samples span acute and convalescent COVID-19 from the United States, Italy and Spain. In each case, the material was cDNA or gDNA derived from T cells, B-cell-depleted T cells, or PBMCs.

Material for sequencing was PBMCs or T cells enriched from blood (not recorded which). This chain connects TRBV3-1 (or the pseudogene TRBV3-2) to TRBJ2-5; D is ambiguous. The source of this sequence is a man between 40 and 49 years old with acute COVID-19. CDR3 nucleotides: TGTGCCAGCTCCCCGACAAGACAAGAGACCCAGTACTTC. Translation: CASSPTRQETQYF.